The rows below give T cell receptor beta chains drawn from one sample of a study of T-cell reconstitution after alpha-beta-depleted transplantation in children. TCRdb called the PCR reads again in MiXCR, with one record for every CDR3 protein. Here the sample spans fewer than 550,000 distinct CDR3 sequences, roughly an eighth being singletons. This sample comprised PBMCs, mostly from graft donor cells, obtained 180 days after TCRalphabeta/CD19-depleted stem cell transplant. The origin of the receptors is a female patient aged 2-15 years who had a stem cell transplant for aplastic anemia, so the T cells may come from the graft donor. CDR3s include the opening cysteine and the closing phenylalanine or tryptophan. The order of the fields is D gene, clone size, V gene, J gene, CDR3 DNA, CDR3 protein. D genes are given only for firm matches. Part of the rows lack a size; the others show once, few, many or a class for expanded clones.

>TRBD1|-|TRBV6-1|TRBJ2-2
TGTGCCAGCAGGAACAGGGGGAACACCGGGGAGCTGTTTTTT
CASRNRGNTGELFF
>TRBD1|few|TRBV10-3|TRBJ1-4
TGTGCCATCAGTGAAGGGGGCAAGAGAGACGAAAAACTGTTTTTT
CAISEGGKRDEKLFF
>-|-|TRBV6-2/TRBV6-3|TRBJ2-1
TGTGCCAGCAGTTACCCTTGGGCGAGCCTCTCCTACAATGAGCAGTTCTTC
CASSYPWASLSYNEQFF
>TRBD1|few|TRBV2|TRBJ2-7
TGTGCCAGCAACAGGGGGTACGAGCAGTACTTC
CASNRGYEQYF
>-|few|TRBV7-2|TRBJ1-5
TGTGCCAGCAGCTTACTCATAGATAGCAATCAGCCCCAGCATTTT
CASSLLIDSNQPQHF
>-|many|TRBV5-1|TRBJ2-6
TGCGCCAGCAGCTTGTTGGGGTACTCTGGGGCCAACGTCCTGACTTTC
CASSLLGYSGANVLTF
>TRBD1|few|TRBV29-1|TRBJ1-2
TGCAGCGGTGCTACCGGGACAGGGTATGGCTACACCTTC
CSGATGTGYGYTF
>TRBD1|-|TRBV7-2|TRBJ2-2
TGTGCCAGCAGCTTAGTGACAGGGGCCCCCACCGGGGAGCTGTTTTTT
CASSLVTGAPTGELFF
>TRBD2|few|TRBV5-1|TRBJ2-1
TGCGCCAGCAGCTTGGGCCCCTTTTTACTAGCGGATATGTACAATGAGCAGTTCTTC
CASSLGPFLLADMYNEQFF
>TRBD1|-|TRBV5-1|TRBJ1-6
TGCGCCAGCAGCACGGGACAGGTCGGGTCACCCCTCCACTTT
CASSTGQVGSPLHF
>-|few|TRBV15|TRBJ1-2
TGTGCCACCAGCAGCCCAGGGCACTATGGCTACACCTTC
CATSSPGHYGYTF
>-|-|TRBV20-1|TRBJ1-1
TGCAGTGCTAGGGGTCCTGGGGGGCCTCACACTGAAGCTTTCTTT
CSARGPGGPHTEAFF
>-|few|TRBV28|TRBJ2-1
TGTGCCAGCAGTCAACACACGAGCTCCTACAATGAGCAGTTCTTC
CASSQHTSSYNEQFF
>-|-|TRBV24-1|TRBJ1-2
TGTGCCACCAGTGATTTGTACCACCGGGATGGCTACACCTTC
CATSDLYHRDGYTF
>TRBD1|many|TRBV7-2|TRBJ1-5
TGTGCCAGCAGCCAAGGCGGGACAGGCGGGCAGCCCCAGCATTTT
CASSQGGTGGQPQHF
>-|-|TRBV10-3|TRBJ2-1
TGTGCCATCAGCAAGGACTGGGGACTCAGCTCCTACAATGAGCAGTTCTTC
CAISKDWGLSSYNEQFF
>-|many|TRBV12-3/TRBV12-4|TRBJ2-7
TGTGCCAGCAGTTTAAGGGGATACGTTGGGCAGTACTTC
CASSLRGYVGQYF
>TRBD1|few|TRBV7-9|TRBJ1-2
TGTGCCAGCAGCTTACTGGACAGGGGCTATGGCTACACCTTC
CASSLLDRGYGYTF
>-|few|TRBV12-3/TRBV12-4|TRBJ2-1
TGTGCCAGCAGTTTTGCCGGGACCACCTACAATGAGCAGTTCTTC
CASSFAGTTYNEQFF
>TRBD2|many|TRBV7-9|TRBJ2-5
TGTGCCAGCAGCTTGGCCGGGGGGAAGGAGACCCAGTACTTC
CASSLAGGKETQYF
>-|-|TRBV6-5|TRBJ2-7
TGTGCCAGCAGTTACCGGGGGATGCCCGAGCAGTACTTC
CASSYRGMPEQYF
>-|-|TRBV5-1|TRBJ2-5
TGCGCCAGCAGACCTAGGGTCCAAGAGACCCAGTACTTC
CASRPRVQETQYF